The rows below give T cell receptor beta chains drawn from one sample of a study of blood T cell repertoires in COVID-19. Data came from immunoSEQ multiplex PCR; TCRdb stores just in-frame clones and leaves some out. The sample has some 130,000 clones, roughly 80% seen once. The specimen sequenced was peripheral blood. Receptors were obtained from a man aged 55 to 69 who had recovered from COVID-19. The CDR3 runs from the conserved cysteine through the conserved F or W. Fields, in order: V gene, D gene, J gene, clone size, CDR3 protein, CDR3 DNA. D genes are given only for firm matches. Where a row states a size, it is once, few, many or the class of an expanded clone; other rows omit it.

v_gene: TRBV19; d_gene: TRBD1; j_gene: TRBJ1-2; abundance: NA; CDR3aa: CASSRDRGGGYTF; CDR3nt: TGTGCCAGTAGCCGAGACAGGGGAGGCGGCTACACCTTC
v_gene: TRBV6-5; d_gene: NA; j_gene: TRBJ2-2; abundance: NA; CDR3aa: CASSSRAGLTGELFF; CDR3nt: TGTGCCAGCAGTTCGAGGGCAGGCCTCACCGGGGAGCTGTTTTTT
v_gene: TRBV5-8; d_gene: TRBD2; j_gene: TRBJ2-1; abundance: NA; CDR3aa: CASPQTSGRDEQFF; CDR3nt: TGTGCCAGCCCCCAGACTAGCGGGAGGGATGAGCAGTTCTTC
v_gene: TRBV7-2; d_gene: NA; j_gene: TRBJ2-3; abundance: NA; CDR3aa: CASSDVGGTQYF; CDR3nt: TGTGCCAGCAGCGATGTTGGCGGTACGCAGTATTTT
v_gene: TRBV19; d_gene: TRBD1; j_gene: TRBJ2-5; abundance: NA; CDR3aa: CASSLDREGKTQYF; CDR3nt: TGTGCCAGTAGTTTGGACAGGGAAGGAAAGACCCAGTACTTC
v_gene: TRBV23-1; d_gene: TRBD1; j_gene: TRBJ2-1; abundance: NA; CDR3aa: CASSPHRGRETSYNEQFF; CDR3nt: TGCGCCAGCAGCCCCCACAGGGGGCGGGAGACTTCCTACAATGAGCAGTTCTTC
v_gene: TRBV5-1; d_gene: NA; j_gene: TRBJ1-1; abundance: NA; CDR3aa: CASSLVEEAEAFF; CDR3nt: TGCGCCAGCAGCTTGGTTGAGGAAGCTGAAGCTTTCTTT
v_gene: TRBV7-9; d_gene: NA; j_gene: TRBJ1-6; abundance: once; CDR3aa: CASCEGSSPLHF; CDR3nt: TGTGCCAGCTGTGAGGGAAGCTCACCCCTCCACTTT
v_gene: TRBV9; d_gene: NA; j_gene: TRBJ1-3; abundance: NA; CDR3aa: CASSEDSGNTIYF; CDR3nt: TGTGCCAGCAGCGAAGACAGTGGAAACACCATATATTTT
v_gene: TRBV10-3; d_gene: TRBD1; j_gene: TRBJ1-3; abundance: NA; CDR3aa: CAIRPTGSSGNTIYF; CDR3nt: TGTGCCATCAGGCCGACAGGGAGCTCTGGAAACACCATATATTTT
v_gene: TRBV6-2/TRBV6-3; d_gene: TRBD2; j_gene: TRBJ2-6; abundance: NA; CDR3aa: CASSRGGTSGANVLTF; CDR3nt: TGTGCCAGCAGCCGGGGGGGTACTTCCGGGGCCAACGTCCTGACTTTC
v_gene: TRBV27; d_gene: TRBD1; j_gene: TRBJ1-4; abundance: once; CDR3aa: CASSSQGAEEKLFF; CDR3nt: TGTGCCAGCAGTTCACAGGGGGCCGAGGAAAAACTGTTTTTT
v_gene: TRBV10-3; d_gene: TRBD1; j_gene: TRBJ2-3; abundance: NA; CDR3aa: CAIRGDGTGGRTDTQYF; CDR3nt: TGTGCCATCAGAGGAGACGGGACAGGGGGACGGACAGATACGCAGTATTTT
v_gene: TRBV5-5; d_gene: NA; j_gene: TRBJ1-5; abundance: NA; CDR3aa: CASSLSREDQPQHF; CDR3nt: TGTGCCAGCAGCTTATCGAGGGAAGATCAGCCCCAGCATTTT
v_gene: TRBV19; d_gene: NA; j_gene: TRBJ1-5; abundance: few; CDR3aa: CASSMRGGNQPQHF; CDR3nt: TGTGCCAGTAGTATGCGGGGAGGCAATCAGCCCCAGCATTTT
v_gene: TRBV2; d_gene: TRBD1; j_gene: TRBJ1-6; abundance: few; CDR3aa: CASRWDREISPLHF; CDR3nt: TGTGCCAGCAGATGGGACAGGGAAATTTCACCCCTCCACTTT
v_gene: TRBV14; d_gene: TRBD2; j_gene: TRBJ2-1; abundance: once; CDR3aa: CASSQVVSGGEQFF; CDR3nt: TGTGCCAGCAGCCAAGTTGTCAGCGGGGGAGAGCAGTTCTTC
v_gene: TRBV7-8; d_gene: NA; j_gene: TRBJ2-2; abundance: NA; CDR3aa: CASSLVGRGTGELFF; CDR3nt: TGTGCCAGCAGCTTAGTCGGACGGGGCACCGGGGAGCTGTTTTTT
v_gene: TRBV9; d_gene: NA; j_gene: TRBJ1-3; abundance: NA; CDR3aa: CASSVGQSSGNTIYF; CDR3nt: TGTGCCAGCAGCGTGGGACAAAGCTCTGGAAACACCATATATTTT
v_gene: TRBV18; d_gene: NA; j_gene: TRBJ1-5; abundance: NA; CDR3aa: CASSPQPDNQPQHF; CDR3nt: TGTGCCAGCTCACCACAGCCTGATAATCAGCCCCAGCATTTT
v_gene: TRBV5-1; d_gene: NA; j_gene: TRBJ1-5; abundance: NA; CDR3aa: CASSLDGTLNQPQHF; CDR3nt: TGCGCCAGCAGCTTGGACGGGACTTTGAATCAGCCCCAGCATTTT
v_gene: TRBV7-9; d_gene: TRBD2; j_gene: TRBJ2-3; abundance: NA; CDR3aa: CASSLGRGTSGATDTQYF; CDR3nt: TGTGCCAGCAGCTTAGGGAGGGGAACTAGCGGGGCAACAGATACGCAGTATTTT
v_gene: TRBV13; d_gene: TRBD2; j_gene: TRBJ2-3; abundance: NA; CDR3aa: CASSLGLAGGPGTQYF; CDR3nt: TGTGCCAGCAGCTTAGGACTAGCGGGAGGGCCGGGAACGCAGTATTTT
v_gene: TRBV3-1/TRBV3-2; d_gene: NA; j_gene: TRBJ2-5; abundance: once; CDR3aa: CASSQDLAVQETQYF; CDR3nt: TGTGCCAGCAGCCAAGATCTGGCAGTTCAAGAGACCCAGTACTTC
v_gene: TRBV19; d_gene: NA; j_gene: TRBJ1-1; abundance: NA; CDR3aa: CASSIGGGAFF; CDR3nt: TGTGCCAGTAGTATAGGGGGAGGAGCTTTCTTT
v_gene: TRBV6-4; d_gene: NA; j_gene: TRBJ1-1; abundance: NA; CDR3aa: CASSEGAQTEAFF; CDR3nt: TGTGCCAGCAGTGAAGGGGCGCAGACTGAAGCTTTCTTT
v_gene: TRBV20-1; d_gene: NA; j_gene: TRBJ2-1; abundance: once; CDR3aa: CSASEKNEQFF; CDR3nt: TGCAGTGCTTCAGAAAAGAATGAGCAGTTCTTC
v_gene: TRBV7-3; d_gene: TRBD1; j_gene: TRBJ1-6; abundance: NA; CDR3aa: CASSLSPGGADSPLHF; CDR3nt: TGTGCCAGCAGCTTAAGCCCAGGGGGTGCAGATTCACCCCTCCACTTT
v_gene: TRBV2; d_gene: TRBD1; j_gene: TRBJ2-7; abundance: NA; CDR3aa: CASSPDTGASYEQYF; CDR3nt: TGTGCCAGCAGCCCCGATACAGGGGCCTCCTACGAGCAGTACTTC
v_gene: TRBV18; d_gene: NA; j_gene: TRBJ1-5; abundance: NA; CDR3aa: CASSPAGQDQPQHF; CDR3nt: TGTGCCAGCTCACCGGCAGGCCAGGATCAGCCCCAGCATTTT
v_gene: TRBV19; d_gene: TRBD1; j_gene: TRBJ1-4; abundance: NA; CDR3aa: CASNDRGTNEKLFF; CDR3nt: TGTGCCAGTAATGACAGGGGAACTAATGAAAAACTGTTTTTT
v_gene: TRBV19; d_gene: TRBD2; j_gene: TRBJ2-1; abundance: NA; CDR3aa: CASSMSGSSYNEQFF; CDR3nt: TGTGCCAGTAGTATGAGCGGGAGCTCCTACAATGAGCAGTTCTTC
v_gene: TRBV4-1; d_gene: NA; j_gene: TRBJ1-2; abundance: NA; CDR3aa: CASKRSQFWSGELSGGYTF; CDR3nt: TGCGCCAGCAAGAGAAGCCAATTCTGGTCGGGGGAACTTTCGGGAGGCTACACCTTC
v_gene: TRBV5-4; d_gene: TRBD2; j_gene: TRBJ2-7; abundance: NA; CDR3aa: CASMASGGYEQYF; CDR3nt: TGTGCCAGCATGGCTAGCGGGGGTTACGAGCAGTACTTC
v_gene: TRBV28; d_gene: NA; j_gene: TRBJ1-2; abundance: few; CDR3aa: CALTRGPPNYGYTF; CDR3nt: TGTGCCCTGACCCGCGGGCCCCCTAACTATGGCTACACCTTC
v_gene: TRBV28; d_gene: TRBD1; j_gene: TRBJ1-2; abundance: NA; CDR3aa: CASSWTGGSYGYTF; CDR3nt: TGTGCCAGCAGTTGGACAGGGGGTAGCTATGGCTACACCTTC
v_gene: TRBV24-1; d_gene: TRBD1; j_gene: TRBJ2-7; abundance: NA; CDR3aa: CATSDPGGTGADEQYF; CDR3nt: TGTGCCACCAGTGATCCAGGCGGGACAGGGGCGGACGAGCAGTACTTC
v_gene: TRBV9; d_gene: NA; j_gene: TRBJ2-6; abundance: NA; CDR3aa: CASSLFPTGTGANVLTF; CDR3nt: TGTGCCAGCAGCCTTTTTCCCACAGGGACCGGGGCCAACGTCCTGACTTTC
v_gene: TRBV2; d_gene: NA; j_gene: TRBJ1-6; abundance: NA; CDR3aa: CASSDNSGSGNSPLHF; CDR3nt: TGTGCCAGCAGTGATAACAGTGGCTCAGGGAATTCACCCCTCCACTTT
v_gene: TRBV3-1/TRBV3-2; d_gene: TRBD2; j_gene: TRBJ2-7; abundance: NA; CDR3aa: CASSQVRDPWTSPQYF; CDR3nt: TGTGCCAGCAGCCAAGTACGGGACCCATGGACTAGCCCTCAGTACTTC